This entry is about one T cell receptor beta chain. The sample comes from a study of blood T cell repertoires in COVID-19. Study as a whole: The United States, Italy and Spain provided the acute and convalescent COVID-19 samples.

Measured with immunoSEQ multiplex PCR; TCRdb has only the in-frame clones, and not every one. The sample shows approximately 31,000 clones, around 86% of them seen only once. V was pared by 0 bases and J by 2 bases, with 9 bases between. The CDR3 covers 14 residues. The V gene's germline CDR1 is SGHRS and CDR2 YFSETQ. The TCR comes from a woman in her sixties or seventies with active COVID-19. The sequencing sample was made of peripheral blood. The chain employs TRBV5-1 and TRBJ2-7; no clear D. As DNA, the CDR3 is TGCGCCAGCAGCTTGGCAGGCACCACCTACGAGCAGTACTTC. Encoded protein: CASSLAGTTYEQYF.